The clone carrying this TCR beta chain appeared a few times. This entry is derived from a study of human T cells and chemical hapten exposure. Individual cDNA molecules had unique molecular identifiers attached to them by the library. One entry per CDR3 protein results from TCRdb running MiXCR on the RACE reads. The sample has about 120,000 distinct CDR3 sequences, approximately 12% seen once. Time point noted: pre-sensitization, week 0. Treatment defined: therapeutic diphenylcyclopropenone sensitization with weekly scalp DPC. Trimming cost V 3 bases and J 8 bases, with 28 bases left between them. The CDR3 has 18 amino acids. CDR1 and CDR2 (germline): SGDLS, YYNGEE.

The genes are TRBV9 and TRBJ2-3; perhaps TRBD2 as D (5 bases). The sequenced sample was whole blood, obtained in connection with sensitization to the hapten diphenylcyclopropenone (DPC). This TCR derives from a woman aged 18-29 years with alopecia areata. Some clones in this sample may be carry-over from other donors' samples. CDR3 nucleotide sequence: TGTGCCAGCAGCGCCGGCCACCTTAGCGACTCTCTTGAGGCTACGCAGTATTTT. This gives the protein CASSAGHLSDSLEATQYF.